The clone carrying this T cell receptor (beta chain) appeared once. Its target is unknown. This entry comes from a study of Graves' ophthalmopathy and Graves' hyperthyroidism. Study results and caveats: Blood was where most expanded thyroid clonotypes above 0.001 frequency also turned up.

Researchers turned away patients with other autoimmune diseases, uncontrolled infections, pregnancy or lactation. Establishment of the diagnosis relied upon clinical symptoms, serum thyroxine, TRAb, thyroid ultrasound and orbital computed tomography. The CDR3 has 15 amino acids. V gave up 3 bases and J gave up 13 bases; unmatched junction bases: 13. Germline CDR1 is SGHAT and CDR2 is FQDESV (reference sequence). Amplifying from RNA transcripts, the study obtained TCR beta CDR3 regions. Investigators did first-round RT-PCR with HTBI primers, then second-round multiplex PCR. TCRdb redid the calling of the multiplex PCR reads with MiXCR, one entry per CDR3 protein. Of more than 550,000 distinct CDR3 sequences listed, over 40% are singletons.

The chain joins TRBV11-1 to TRBJ2-2; 8 nucleotides line up with TRBD1. This TCR was sampled from an adult man with Graves' ophthalmopathy. Sequencing used peripheral blood. The CDR3 loop reads CASSFDGTGNIGLFF. The CDR3 nucleotides read TGTGCCAGCAGCTTCGACGGGACAGGCAACATTGGGCTGTTTTTT. The full variable domain, rest sourced from reference TRBV11-1 and TRBJ2-2, is EAEVAQSPRYKITEKSQAVAFWCDPISGHATLYWYRQILGQGPELLVQFQDESVVDDSQLPKDRFSAERLKGVDSTLKIQPAELGDSAMYLCASSFDGTGNIGLFFGEGSRLTVL.